The 32 T cell receptor beta chains below were found in one sample sequenced in a study of T cells in localized non-small cell lung cancer. Clones were read by immunoSEQ multiplex PCR, and TCRdb kept only the in-frame ones, dropping some. This repertoire shows 45,000 to 70,000 clones, roughly 85% found once; its top ten account for 5.2%. Sequenced material: peripheral blood, taken before any cancer treatment. The receptors come from a woman aged 35 to 69 with stage I lung adenocarcinoma.

The rearrangement links TRBV29-1 to TRBJ1-1; D unresolved. Germline CDR1 is SQVTM and CDR2 is ANQGSEA. This CDR3 is built from 13 residues. The ends were cut back, 4 bases at V and 4 bases at J, with 13 bases in the middle. The CDR3 DNA is TGCAGCGTTGCCGAAACCCTGGGCACTGAAGCTTTCTTT. It specifies CSVAETLGTEAFF. The entire variable domain, with the rest obtained from reference TRBV29-1 and TRBJ1-1, is as follows: SAVISQKPSRDICQRGTSLTIQCQVDSQVTMMFWYRQQPGQSLTLIATANQGSEATYESGFVIDKFPISRPNLTFSTLTVSNMSPEDSSIYLCSVAETLGTEAFFGQGTRLTVV.

V and J are TRBV6-5 and TRBJ2-1; 14 bases are a match to TRBD2. The CDR3 has 15 amino acids. J lost 6 bases, V lost 5 bases, and 3 bases had no gene match. Germline V gene sequence: CDR1 MNHEY, CDR2 SVGAGI. The CDR3 nucleotides read TGTGCCAGCAGTATGACTAGCGGGGGGGCCAATGAGCAGTTCTTC. It translates to CASSMTSGGANEQFF.

V gene TRBV19 combines with J gene TRBJ2-2, with D perhaps TRBD2 (5 bases). The germline V and J ends were trimmed by 3 bases and 6 bases, with 14 bases remaining between them. Germline CDR1 LNHDA, CDR2 SQIVND (reference sequence). This CDR3 comprises 15 residues. In DNA form, the CDR3 reads TGTGCCAGTAGTATCCCCCAAGCGCGGGCCGGGGAGCTGTTTTTT. It is translated as CASSIPQARAGELFF.

The rearrangement uses TRBV19 and TRBJ1-6; D call uncertain. Trimming removed 6 bases at V and 8 bases at J, with 20 bases between. CDR3 length: 16 amino acids. Germline V gene sequence: CDR1 LNHDA, CDR2 SQIVND (reference sequence). The CDR3 spells CASRTDVSPLDSPLHF. The DNA for the CDR3 is TGTGCCAGTAGGACGGACGTTTCACCCCTAGATTCACCCCTCCACTTT.

This chain uses TRBV9 with TRBJ2-7, with 10 bases matching TRBD2. CDR3 length: 18 amino acids. The ends lost 5 bases at V and 5 bases at J; junction bases unmatched: 19. CDR1 SGDLS and CDR2 YYNGEE come from the germline V gene. The CDR3 is CASSPALAGVYGDDEQYF. The CDR3 DNA sequence: TGTGCCAGCAGTCCTGCGCTAGCGGGGGTATATGGCGATGACGAGCAGTACTTC.

The chain employs TRBV6-1 and TRBJ1-1, with D possibly matching TRBD1 (5 bases). V gave up 8 bases and J gave up 8 bases, with 12 bases separating them. The CDR3 length is 11 residues. Per germline, CDR1 MNHNS and CDR2 SASEGT. CDR3 sequence: CASGEWGEAFF. The CDR3 DNA reads TGTGCCAGCGGCGAGTGGGGGGAAGCTTTCTTT.

The chain links TRBV9 to TRBJ2-1, with D unclear. The CDR3 consists of 15 residues. CDR1 is SGDLS, CDR2 YYNGEE, per germline. V gave up 0 bases and J gave up 5 bases, with 12 bases separating them. CDR3 region: CASSVVPSGNNEQFF. CDR3 in DNA: TGTGCCAGCAGCGTAGTTCCTAGTGGCAACAATGAGCAGTTCTTC.

The rearrangement links TRBV2 to TRBJ1-1; possibly TRBD1 for D (6 bases). Germline-derived CDR1 and CDR2 are SNHLY and FYNNEI. V was pared by 5 bases and J by 6 bases, with 16 bases between. The CDR3 length is 14 residues. CDR3: CASSITQGLAEAFF. Written as DNA, the CDR3 is TGTGCCAGCAGTATAACACAGGGTCTTGCTGAAGCTTTCTTT.

This clone was counted a few times. In the same sample, other DNA sequences code for this CDR3. This rearrangement joins TRBV1 to TRBJ1-5; the D call in the table, TRBD1, was not verified against the DNA. TRBV1 is given as a pseudogene. CDR3 length: 17 amino acids. CDR3 protein: CFSRSDRLVYSNQPQHF. The CDR3 region has the DNA TGCTTCAGCCGGTCAGACAGACTTGTTTATAGCAATCAGCCCCAGCATTTT.

V usage is TRBV7-2 and J usage is TRBJ1-4, with D perhaps TRBD1 (5 bases). V shed 11 bases and J shed 7 bases, with 14 bases lying between them. CDR1 SGHTA and CDR2 FQGNSA come from the germline V gene. CDR3 length: 12 amino acids. CDR3 in DNA: TGTGCCGCAGGGCGAGCGCGTGAAAAACTGTTTTTT. Protein product: CAAGRAREKLFF.

This rearrangement joins TRBV5-1 to TRBJ2-3, with 11 nucleotides matching TRBD2. CDR1 and CDR2 from the germline V gene are SGHRS and YFSETQ. CDR3 length: 17 amino acids. The junction had 6 bases not matched to a gene; V was cut back by 0 bases and J by 3 bases. The CDR3 is CASSLEPSGGQTDTQYF. In DNA form, the CDR3 reads TGCGCCAGCAGCTTGGAGCCTAGCGGGGGGCAAACAGATACGCAGTATTTT.

This clone occurred once. The gene calls are TRBV18 and TRBJ1-2; D is perhaps TRBD1 (5 bases). The germline gives CDR1 KGHSH, CDR2 LQKENI. The CDR3 contains 15 residues. Trimming shortened V by 2 bases and J by 7 bases, and 17 bases separated the two germline ends. This CDR3 reads CASSPRQGQESGYTF. CDR3 DNA: TGTGCCAGCTCACCAAGGCAGGGTCAAGAATCTGGCTACACCTTC.

This rearrangement joins TRBV30 to TRBJ1-2; D is perhaps TRBD1 (5 bases). V gave up 5 bases and J gave up 8 bases, with 21 bases separating them. This CDR3 comprises 14 residues. Germline lookup yields CDR1 GTSNPN and CDR2 SVGIG (reference sequence). The CDR3 spells CAWSGTAIFSGYTF. Here the CDR3 DNA reads TGTGCCTGGTCCGGGACGGCTATTTTTTCGGGCTACACCTTC.

In the case of this clone: Germline is not matched at one junction end, which may reflect a read error. The chain uses TRBV11-2 and TRBJ2-1, with 8 bases that match TRBD1. The CDR3 extends over 13 amino acids. Germline-derived CDR1 and CDR2 are SGHAT and FQNNGV. Written as DNA, the CDR3 is TGTGCCAGCAGCTTAGATATAAAGACAGGGGCGATCTTC. It encodes CASSLDIKTGAIF.

The chain uses TRBV7-2 and TRBJ2-3; 7 nucleotides align to TRBD2. Per germline, CDR1 SGHTA and CDR2 FQGNSA. J gave up 5 bases and V 4 bases, and 15 bases lay outside the gene matches. The CDR3 runs 17 residues. The CDR3 coding sequence is TGTGCCAGCAGCTCCTTATTGACTAGCTGGGGCGGAGATACGCAGTATTTT. The encoded protein is CASSSLLTSWGGDTQYF.

The chain has TRBV6-1 and TRBJ1-2; D is undetermined. Deletions cut 6 bases from V and 6 bases from J, with 8 bases between. The CDR3 covers 11 residues. Germline V gene lookup returns CDR1 MNHNS and CDR2 SASEGT. CDR3 in amino acids: CASSETHGYTF. As DNA, the CDR3 is TGTGCCAGCAGCGAGACCCATGGCTACACCTTC.

This rearrangement joins TRBV7-8 to TRBJ1-5, with 9 bases that match TRBD1. CDR1 and CDR2 from the germline V gene are SGHVS and FQNEAQ. Unmatched junction bases numbered 9, after V lost 5 bases and J lost 4 bases. The CDR3 is 16 amino acids. Here the CDR3 DNA reads TGTGCCAGCAGCCCTGACCGGGACAGGGTGAATCAGCCCCAGCATTTT. It is translated as CASSPDRDRVNQPQHF.

This chain joins TRBV28 and TRBJ1-1; no firm D call. CDR1 and CDR2 from the germline V gene are MDHEN and SYDVKM. The CDR3 runs to 11 residues. V lost 5 bases and J lost 7, with 8 bases in between. CDR3 protein: CASSNLLEAFF. CDR3 nucleotides: TGTGCCAGCAGTAACCTGCTTGAAGCTTTCTTT.

The V and J genes are TRBV7-2 and TRBJ2-1, with D hard to call. The CDR3 has 14 residues. The V and J ends lost 2 bases and 6 bases respectively, with 11 bases between them. The germline V gene has CDR1 SGHTA and CDR2 FQGNSA. The CDR3 nucleotides read TGTGCCAGCAGCTTAAATCGGGCGGTCAATGAGCAGTTCTTC. Protein product: CASSLNRAVNEQFF. Full variable domain (rest looked up from reference TRBV7-2 and TRBJ2-1): GAGVSQSPSNKVTEKGKDVELRCDPISGHTALYWYRQSLGQGLEFLIYFQGNSAPDKSGLPSDRFSAERTGGSVSTLTIQRTQQEDSAVYLCASSLNRAVNEQFFGPGTRLTVL.

The genes are TRBV6-6 and TRBJ1-4; tentative D call: TRBD1 (5 bases). The CDR3 loop spans 15 amino acids. Trimming cost V 1 base and J 6 bases, with 12 bases left between them. In germline, CDR1 is MNHNY, CDR2 SVGAGI (reference sequence). CDR3 loop: CASSYFYTGDEKLFF. The CDR3 DNA reads TGTGCCAGCAGTTACTTTTACACAGGAGATGAAAAACTGTTTTTT.

The rearrangement links TRBV30 to TRBJ1-1, with D unresolved. The ends were cut back, 0 bases at V and 4 bases at J, with 9 bases in the middle. The CDR3 is made up of 13 amino acids. The germline gives CDR1 GTSNPN, CDR2 SVGIG (reference sequence). The CDR3 sequence is CAWSVRGGTEAFF. Written as DNA, the CDR3 is TGTGCCTGGAGTGTACGGGGTGGCACTGAAGCTTTCTTT.

The chain links TRBV6-5 to TRBJ2-3; D is unclear. The CDR3 consists of 14 residues. In germline, CDR1 is MNHEY, CDR2 SVGAGI. V lost 6 bases to trimming and J lost 1 base, with 11 bases between them. DNA for the CDR3: TGTGCCAGCAGGCCCCTCGGAGGCACAGATACGCAGTATTTT. It specifies CASRPLGGTDTQYF.

This clone was seen only once. The chain has TRBV6-5 and TRBJ1-1, with a possible D match to TRBD1 (5 bases). This CDR3 contains 15 residues. V lost 2 bases and J 0 bases, leaving 10 bases between the germline ends. Per germline, CDR1 MNHEY and CDR2 SVGAGI. CDR3 nucleotide sequence: TGTGCCAGCAGTTACCGGGGCGCCATGAACACTGAAGCTTTCTTT. Translating it yields CASSYRGAMNTEAFF.

The chain employs TRBV7-9 and TRBJ1-2; 7 bases are shared with TRBD1. The germline V gene encodes CDR1 SEHNR and CDR2 FQNEAQ (reference sequence). This CDR3 spans 13 amino acids. V was clipped by 8 bases and J by 8 bases; unmatched bases: 11. CDR3 region: CASFREGALGYTF. The CDR3 region has the DNA TGTGCCAGCTTCAGGGAGGGGGCATTAGGCTACACCTTC.

This chain joins TRBV6-5 and TRBJ1-3; possible D gene TRBD1, 5 bases. CDR1 and CDR2 (germline): MNHEY, SVGAGI. Trimming shortened V by 2 bases and J by 1 base, and 12 bases separated the two germline ends. This CDR3 is built from 16 residues. In nucleotides, the CDR3 is TGTGCCAGCAGTTACACGGGACGGACGTCTGGAAACACCATATATTTT. This gives the protein CASSYTGRTSGNTIYF.

This clone was recorded once. This chain connects TRBV14 to TRBJ2-1; unclear D gene. Trimming cost V 3 bases and J 3 bases, with 15 bases left between them. The germline gives CDR1 SGHDN, CDR2 FVKESK. CDR3 length: 16 residues. The CDR3 region is CASSHPTASDYNEQFF. The CDR3 DNA is TGTGCCAGCAGCCATCCGACCGCGAGCGACTACAATGAGCAGTTCTTC.

The chain has TRBV7-2 and TRBJ2-7; D call uncertain. The CDR3 consists of 13 residues. The V end lost 1 base, the J end lost 0 bases, and 4 bases lay between the germline ends. Germline V gene data show CDR1 as SGHTA and CDR2 as FQGNSA. DNA for the CDR3: TGTGCCAGCAGCTTAGAGCTCTCCTACGAGCAGTACTTC. Translation gives CASSLELSYEQYF.

V gene TRBV10-3 combines with J gene TRBJ1-2, with D tentatively TRBD1 (5 bases). The CDR3 totals 16 residues. CDR1 is ENHRY and CDR2 is SYGVKD in the germline V gene. The V end lost 2 bases, the J end lost 1 base, and 14 bases lay between the germline ends. CDR3 nucleotide sequence: TGTGCCATCAGTGAGAGCAGGGTAAAGGGTAACTATGGCTACACCTTC. This codes for CAISESRVKGNYGYTF.

V usage is TRBV5-4 and J usage is TRBJ2-1; tentatively, D is TRBD1 (6 bases). The CDR3 is 15 amino acids. In germline, CDR1 is SGHNT, CDR2 YYREEE (reference sequence). The germline V and J ends were trimmed by 5 bases and 1 base, with 13 bases remaining between them. The CDR3 DNA sequence: TGTGCCAGCAGATCAGGGGAAGGGTCCTACAATGAGCAGTTCTTC. Its translation: CASRSGEGSYNEQFF. The entire variable domain, with the rest obtained from reference TRBV5-4 and TRBJ2-1, is as follows: ETGVTQSPTHLIKTRGQQVTLRCSSQSGHNTVSWYQQALGQGPQFIFQYYREEENGRGNFPPRFSGLQFPNYSSELNVNALELDDSALYLCASRSGEGSYNEQFFGPGTRLTVL.

The V and J genes are TRBV4-1 and TRBJ2-2; D could derive from TRBD1 or TRBD2 (5 bases each). Germline V gene data show CDR1 as MGHRA and CDR2 as YSYEKL. Trimming removed 4 bases from V and 1 base from J, with 10 bases in between. The CDR3 sequence is 15 residues long. The CDR3 sequence is CASSLWDGNTGELFF. CDR3 sequence (DNA): TGCGCCAGCAGCCTATGGGACGGGAACACCGGGGAGCTGTTTTTT.

This chain connects TRBV19 to TRBJ2-2, with D perhaps assigned TRBD1 or TRBD2 (5 bases each). V lost 5 bases and J 8 bases, leaving 21 bases between the germline ends. The germline V gene has CDR1 LNHDA and CDR2 SQIVND (reference sequence). CDR3 length: 16 residues. CDR3 residues: CASSEGPQLMSGELFF. CDR3 nucleotide sequence: TGTGCCAGTAGTGAGGGACCCCAGCTTATGTCTGGGGAGCTGTTTTTT.

The CDR3 protein is CASSLADRGYGYTF. The DNA for the CDR3 is TGTGCCAGCAGTTTGGCCGACAGGGGCTATGGCTACACCTTC. This sequence joins TRBV27 and TRBJ1-2; the match to TRBD1 covers 8 bases. The CDR3 is 14 residues long. Trimming cost V 3 bases and J 4 bases; bases outside gene matches: 4. The germline CDR1 and CDR2 sequences are MNHEY and SMNVEV (reference sequence).